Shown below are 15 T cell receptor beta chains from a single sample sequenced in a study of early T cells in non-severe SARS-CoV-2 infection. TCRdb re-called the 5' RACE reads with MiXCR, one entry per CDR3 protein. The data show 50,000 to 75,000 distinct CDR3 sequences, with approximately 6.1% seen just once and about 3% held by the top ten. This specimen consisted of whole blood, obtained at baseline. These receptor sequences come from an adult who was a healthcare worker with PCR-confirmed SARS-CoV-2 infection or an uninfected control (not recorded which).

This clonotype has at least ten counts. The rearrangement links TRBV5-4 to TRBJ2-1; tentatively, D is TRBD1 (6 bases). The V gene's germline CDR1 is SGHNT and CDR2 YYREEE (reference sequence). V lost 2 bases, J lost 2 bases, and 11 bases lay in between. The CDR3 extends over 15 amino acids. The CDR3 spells CASSLGGVPYNEQFF. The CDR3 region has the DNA TGTGCCAGCAGCTTAGGGGGAGTCCCCTACAATGAGCAGTTCTTC.

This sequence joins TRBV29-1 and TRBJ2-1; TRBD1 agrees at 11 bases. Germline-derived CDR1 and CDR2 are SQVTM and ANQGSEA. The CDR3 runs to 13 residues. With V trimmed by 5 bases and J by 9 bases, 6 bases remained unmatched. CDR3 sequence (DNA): TGCAGCGTTTACACCGGGACAGGGGGTGAGCAGTTCTTC. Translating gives CSVYTGTGGEQFF.

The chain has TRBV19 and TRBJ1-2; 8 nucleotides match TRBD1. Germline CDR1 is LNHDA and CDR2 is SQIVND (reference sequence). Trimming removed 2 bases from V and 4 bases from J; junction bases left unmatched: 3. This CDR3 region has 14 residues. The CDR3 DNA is TGTGCCAGTAGTATAACAGGGGGAGTCTATGGCTACACCTTC. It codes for CASSITGGVYGYTF.

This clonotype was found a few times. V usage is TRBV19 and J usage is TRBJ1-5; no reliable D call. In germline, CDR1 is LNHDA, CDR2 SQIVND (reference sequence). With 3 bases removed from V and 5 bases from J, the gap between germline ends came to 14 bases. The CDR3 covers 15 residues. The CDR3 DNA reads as TGTGCCAGTAGTATCTCCAACACCGGGTATCAGCCCCAGCATTTT. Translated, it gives CASSISNTGYQPQHF.

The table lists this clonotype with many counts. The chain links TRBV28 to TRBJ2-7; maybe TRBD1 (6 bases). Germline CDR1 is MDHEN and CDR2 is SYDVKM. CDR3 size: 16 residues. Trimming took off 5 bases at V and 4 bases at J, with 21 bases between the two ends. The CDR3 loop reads CASSLSRGTALYEQYF. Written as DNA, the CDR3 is TGTGCCAGCAGTCTGTCCAGGGGAACTGCCCTTTACGAGCAGTACTTC.

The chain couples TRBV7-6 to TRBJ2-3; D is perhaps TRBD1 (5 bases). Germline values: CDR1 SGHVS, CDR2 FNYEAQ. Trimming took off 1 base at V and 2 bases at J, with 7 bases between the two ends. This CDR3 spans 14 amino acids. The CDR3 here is CASSLDRTTDTQYF. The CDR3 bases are TGTGCCAGCAGCTTAGACAGGACCACAGATACGCAGTATTTT. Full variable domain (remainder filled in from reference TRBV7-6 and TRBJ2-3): GAGVSQSPRYKVTKRGQDVALRCDPISGHVSLYWYRQALGQGPEFLTYFNYEAQQDKSGLPNDRFSAERPEGSISTLTIQRTEQRDSAMYRCASSLDRTTDTQYFGPGTRLTVL.

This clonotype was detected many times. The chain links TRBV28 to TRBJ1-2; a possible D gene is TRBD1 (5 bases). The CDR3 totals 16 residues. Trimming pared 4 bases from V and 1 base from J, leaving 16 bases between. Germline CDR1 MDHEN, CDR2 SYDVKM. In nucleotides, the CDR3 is TGTGCCAGCAGTTATTCGCAGGGTTACGGTAACTATGGCTACACCTTC. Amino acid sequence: CASSYSQGYGNYGYTF.

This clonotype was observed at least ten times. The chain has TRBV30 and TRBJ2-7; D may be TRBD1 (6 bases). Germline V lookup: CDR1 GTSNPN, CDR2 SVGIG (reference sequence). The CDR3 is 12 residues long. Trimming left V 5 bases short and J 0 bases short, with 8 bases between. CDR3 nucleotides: TGTGCCTGGGGACAGTTCTCCTACGAGCAGTACTTC. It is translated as CAWGQFSYEQYF.

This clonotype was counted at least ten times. For the CDR3, the DNA is TGTGCCAGCAGTTTGGGGGTACAGGAGGACCAGCCCCAGCATTTT. Protein sequence: CASSLGVQEDQPQHF. This sequence joins TRBV28 and TRBJ1-5; D perhaps matches TRBD1 (5 bases). CDR3 length: 15 residues. Germline V lookup: CDR1 MDHEN, CDR2 SYDVKM. V lost 3 bases and J 7 bases, leaving 16 bases between the germline ends.

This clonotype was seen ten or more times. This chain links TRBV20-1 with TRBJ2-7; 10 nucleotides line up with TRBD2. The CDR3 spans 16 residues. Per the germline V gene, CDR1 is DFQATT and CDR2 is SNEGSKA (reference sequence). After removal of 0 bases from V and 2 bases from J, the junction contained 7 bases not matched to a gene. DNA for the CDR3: TGCAGTGCTAGAGAAGGCGGACTAGCGGAGACCTACGAGCAGTACTTC. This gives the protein CSAREGGLAETYEQYF.

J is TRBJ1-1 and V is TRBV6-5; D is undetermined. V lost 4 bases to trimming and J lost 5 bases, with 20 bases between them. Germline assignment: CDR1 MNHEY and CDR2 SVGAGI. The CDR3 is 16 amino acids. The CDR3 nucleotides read TGTGCCAGCAGTTCTCTCTACGGATACTTCGGAACTGAAGCTTTCTTT. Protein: CASSSLYGYFGTEAFF.

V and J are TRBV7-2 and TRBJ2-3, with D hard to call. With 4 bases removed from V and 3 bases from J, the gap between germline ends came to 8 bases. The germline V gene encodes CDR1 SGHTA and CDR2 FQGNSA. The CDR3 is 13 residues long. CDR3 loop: CASSSQMTDTQYF. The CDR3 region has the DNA TGTGCCAGCAGCTCACAGATGACAGATACGCAGTATTTT. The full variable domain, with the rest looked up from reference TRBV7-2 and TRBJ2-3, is GAGVSQSPSNKVTEKGKDVELRCDPISGHTALYWYRQSLGQGLEFLIYFQGNSAPDKSGLPSDRFSAERTGGSVSTLTIQRTQQEDSAVYLCASSSQMTDTQYFGPGTRLTVL.

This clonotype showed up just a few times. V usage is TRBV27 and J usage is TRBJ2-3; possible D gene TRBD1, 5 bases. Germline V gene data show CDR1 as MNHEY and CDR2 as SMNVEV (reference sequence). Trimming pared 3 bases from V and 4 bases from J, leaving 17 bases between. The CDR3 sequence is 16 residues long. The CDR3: CASSFRVPLGPDTQYF. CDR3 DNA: TGTGCCAGCAGTTTCAGAGTTCCTCTGGGGCCAGATACGCAGTATTTT.

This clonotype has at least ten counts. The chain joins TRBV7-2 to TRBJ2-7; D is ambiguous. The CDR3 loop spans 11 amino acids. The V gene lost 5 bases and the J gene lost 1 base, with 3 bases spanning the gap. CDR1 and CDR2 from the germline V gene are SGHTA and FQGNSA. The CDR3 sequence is CASSASYEQYF. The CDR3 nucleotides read TGTGCCAGCAGCGCATCCTACGAGCAGTACTTC.

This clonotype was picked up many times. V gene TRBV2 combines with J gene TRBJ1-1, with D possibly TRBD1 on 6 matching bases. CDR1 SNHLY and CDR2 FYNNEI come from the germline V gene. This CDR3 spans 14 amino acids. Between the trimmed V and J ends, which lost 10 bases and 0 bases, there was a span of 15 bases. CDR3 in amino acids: CANPQGNMNTEAFF. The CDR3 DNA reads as TGTGCCAACCCACAGGGTAACATGAACACTGAAGCTTTCTTT.